The 24 T cell receptor beta chains below come from one sample, sequenced in a study of cytomegalovirus exposure and HLA in healthy donors. The PCR made use of 60 Vbeta and 13 Jbeta primers. TCRdb's table, derived via immunoSEQ multiplex PCR, lists solely in-frame clones and lacks some. The sample records fewer than 200,000 clones, about four fifths being singletons. Sequencing input: PBMCs. The receptors stem from a man aged 25 to 40 in good health and CMV-seronegative.

V and J are TRBV7-9 and TRBJ2-3; 12 nucleotides line up with TRBD2. Trimming cost V 4 bases and J 6 bases; bases outside gene matches: 17. CDR1 and CDR2 from the germline V gene are SEHNR and FQNEAQ (reference sequence). The length of the CDR3 is 19 residues. DNA of the CDR3: TGTGCCAGCAGCTCGATTCTAGCGGGAGGGCCTTTAGACTTCGATACGCAGTATTTT. As protein: CASSSILAGGPLDFDTQYF. Based on the CDR3 plus reference TRBV7-9 and TRBJ2-3, the full variable domain is DTGVSQNPRHKITKRGQNVTFRCDPISEHNRLYWYRQTLGQGPEFLTYFQNEAQLEKSRLLSDRFSAERPKGSFSTLEIQRTEQGDSAMYLCASSSILAGGPLDFDTQYFGPGTRLTVL.

This chain uses TRBV5-8 with TRBJ2-5; 10 nucleotides line up with TRBD1. Matching the DNA end better, TRBJ2-7 makes the J call doubtful. There are 16 residues in the CDR3. CDR1 is SGHTS, CDR2 YDEGEE, per germline. The CDR3 nucleotides are TGTGCCAGCAGCCGAGCGGACAGGGGGTTTTCCTACGAGCAGTACTTC. It specifies CASSRADRGFSYEQYF.

The rearrangement uses TRBV6-4 and TRBJ2-5, with D unresolved. The CDR3 totals 13 residues. Germline values: CDR1 MRHNA, CDR2 SNTAGT. Trimming removed 3 bases at V and 5 bases at J, with 10 bases between. CDR3 DNA sequence: TGTGCCAGCAGTGAGGCTCCCTGGGAGACCCAGTACTTC. It yields the protein CASSEAPWETQYF.

The V gene is TRBV7-6, the J gene TRBJ2-2; D unresolved. This CDR3 region has 13 residues. V lost 3 bases and J lost 3, with 5 bases in between. Germline CDR1 is SGHVS and CDR2 is FNYEAQ. CDR3 sequence reads: CASSFSDTGELFF. CDR3 DNA sequence: TGTGCCAGCAGCTTTTCAGACACCGGGGAGCTGTTTTTT.

CDR3 protein: CASSFLGLAAVVETQYF. The CDR3 region has the DNA TGTGCCAGCAGCTTTCTTGGACTAGCGGCGGTGGTTGAGACCCAGTACTTC. This chain joins TRBV7-8 and TRBJ2-5; TRBD2 matches 10 bases. The CDR3 runs to 17 residues. CDR1 is SGHVS, CDR2 FQNEAQ, per germline. V dropped 3 bases and J dropped 5; count of bases not matched to a gene: 12.

The chain employs TRBV19 and TRBJ1-2; tentatively, D is TRBD1 (5 bases). V gave up 7 bases and J gave up 5 bases, with 20 bases separating them. This CDR3 has 15 residues. Germline CDR1 is LNHDA and CDR2 is SQIVND (reference sequence). The CDR3 region has the DNA TGTGCCAGTAACTCCTTTCGGGGGAGATTTTATGGCTACACCTTC. Protein: CASNSFRGRFYGYTF. Filled out from reference TRBV19 and TRBJ1-2, the complete variable domain reads DGGITQSPKYLFRKEGQNVTLSCEQNLNHDAMYWYRQDPGQGLRLIYYSQIVNDFQKGDIAEGYSVSREKKESFPLTVTSAQKNPTAFYLCASNSFRGRFYGYTFGSGTRLTVV.

J is TRBJ2-3 and V is TRBV11-3, with D possibly being TRBD1 (5 bases). The CDR3 is 14 residues long. Germline CDR1 SGHNT, CDR2 YENEEA. Trimming shortened V by 5 bases and J by 0 bases, and 9 bases separated the two germline ends. CDR3 loop: CASSPQGSTDTQYF. As DNA, the CDR3 is TGTGCCAGCAGCCCCCAGGGAAGCACAGATACGCAGTATTTT.

The chain couples TRBV18 to TRBJ2-3, with no clear D. Germline V gives CDR1 KGHSH, CDR2 LQKENI. The CDR3 consists of 15 residues. V shed 2 bases and J shed 4 bases, with 13 bases lying between them. This chain's CDR3 is CASSPRNLGADTQYF. The CDR3 coding sequence is TGTGCCAGCTCACCAAGGAATCTGGGCGCAGATACGCAGTATTTT.

This clone was observed a few times. The CDR3 coding sequence is TGTGCCAGTACGGGTGGCAATGAGCAGTTCTTC. Protein product: CASTGGNEQFF. The rearrangement uses TRBV19 and TRBJ2-1; D unclear. Germline CDR1 and CDR2: LNHDA and SQIVND (reference sequence). This CDR3 spans 11 amino acids. V was shortened by 7 bases and J by 6 bases, with 7 bases between the two germline ends.

CDR3: CASSGQLNTEAFF. The CDR3 DNA reads TGTGCCAGCAGTGGACAGCTGAACACTGAAGCTTTCTTT. This chain uses TRBV2 with TRBJ1-1; possibly TRBD1 for D (5 bases). Germline assignment: CDR1 SNHLY and CDR2 FYNNEI. V was cut by 4 bases and J by 0 bases, with 6 bases left in between. This CDR3 is built from 13 residues.

This chain links TRBV7-2 with TRBJ2-7; 9 nucleotides line up with TRBD1. Germline V lookup: CDR1 SGHTA, CDR2 FQGNSA. CDR3 length equals 14 residues. Trimming at V came to 7 bases and at J to 1 base, leaving 5 bases not matched to a gene. Here the CDR3 reads CASTPGTGSYEQYF. DNA for the CDR3: TGTGCCAGCACCCCCGGGACAGGGTCCTACGAGCAGTACTTC.

This sequence joins TRBV19 and TRBJ2-3; the match to TRBD2 covers 9 bases. CDR1 is LNHDA, CDR2 SQIVND, per germline (reference sequence). The trim removed 5 bases at V and 6 bases at J, leaving 6 bases unmatched. The CDR3 consists of 14 residues. CDR3 sequence: CASSRPSGEDTQYF. The CDR3 DNA is TGTGCCAGTAGTCGGCCTAGCGGGGAGGATACGCAGTATTTT.

V is TRBV12-5 and J is TRBJ1-3; TRBD1 matches 8 bases. With V trimmed by 1 base and J by 7 bases, 6 bases remained unmatched. Germline CDR1 and CDR2: LGHNT and FRNRAP. The CDR3 spans 15 residues. CDR3 sequence reads: CASGLGQGPVNTIYF. Written as DNA, the CDR3 is TGTGCTAGTGGTTTGGGACAGGGGCCTGTGAACACCATATATTTT.

Only a few counts were recorded for this clone. The chain recombines TRBV5-5 with TRBJ2-1; 7 bases map to TRBD1. The CDR3 covers 15 residues. The J segment lost 4 bases and the V segment lost 7 bases, leaving 11 bases of the junction unmatched. Germline CDR1 is SGHKS and CDR2 is YYEKEE (reference sequence). CDR3 amino acids: CASAPAGGVYNEQFF. The CDR3 nucleotides are TGTGCCAGCGCCCCGGCAGGGGGAGTTTACAATGAGCAGTTCTTC. The full variable domain, in which reference TRBV5-5 and TRBJ2-1 provide the parts outside the CDR3, is DAGVTQSPTHLIKTRGQQVTLRCSPISGHKSVSWYQQVLGQGPQFIFQYYEKEERGRGNFPDRFSARQFPNYSSELNVNALLLGDSALYLCASAPAGGVYNEQFFGPGTRLTVL.

This clone was counted a few times. V usage is TRBV5-1 and J usage is TRBJ2-1; weak D call: TRBD1 (5 bases). CDR1 is SGHRS and CDR2 is YFSETQ in the germline V gene. The CDR3 has 14 amino acids. Trimming took 1 base from V and 9 from J, leaving 14 bases between them. The CDR3 loop is CASSLISQDLEQFF. The CDR3 DNA sequence: TGCGCCAGCAGCTTGATATCACAGGATCTTGAGCAGTTCTTC.

The chain is built from TRBV10-3 and TRBJ2-3; 8 positions agree with TRBD2. The germline CDR1 and CDR2 sequences are ENHRY and SYGVKD. The ends lost 8 bases at V and 2 bases at J; junction bases unmatched: 6. The CDR3 length is 14 residues. The CDR3 nucleotides read TGTGCCATCGGGGGGACTAGATTCACAGATACGCAGTATTTT. It translates to CAIGGTRFTDTQYF.

The CDR3 DNA is TGTGCCAGCAGCAAAAATACAGGGGGCCAAGAGACCCAGTACTTC. The encoded protein is CASSKNTGGQETQYF. The chain uses TRBV7-6 and TRBJ2-5, with TRBD1 matching over 8 bases. V trimming: 5 bases; J trimming: 1 base; junction bases outside the gene matches: 6. This CDR3 has 15 residues. Germline values: CDR1 SGHVS, CDR2 FNYEAQ.

This clone was picked up one time. The J gene is TRBJ1-5, the V gene TRBV30; possibly TRBD1 for D (5 bases). The CDR3 length is 12 residues. Trimming cost V 3 bases and J 9 bases, with 12 bases left between them. CDR1 GTSNPN and CDR2 SVGIG come from the germline V gene (reference sequence). CDR3 amino acids: CAWSQGGGPQHF. The CDR3 nucleotides read TGTGCCTGGAGCCAGGGTGGCGGGCCCCAGCATTTT.

The table lists this clone with a count of one. The rearrangement links TRBV30 to TRBJ2-4; D perhaps matches TRBD2 (5 bases). The CDR3 has 12 amino acids. CDR1 is GTSNPN and CDR2 is SVGIG in the germline V gene (reference sequence). Trimming took 6 bases from V and 6 from J, leaving 12 bases between them. As DNA, the CDR3 is TGTGCCTGCAAGGGTCGGGGAAACATTCAGTACTTC. It encodes CACKGRGNIQYF.

V usage is TRBV19 and J usage is TRBJ2-5, with TRBD1 matching over 8 bases. J was trimmed by 4 bases and V by 5 bases; bases with no gene match: 9. Germline loops: CDR1 LNHDA, CDR2 SQIVND (reference sequence). The CDR3 length is 15 residues. This CDR3 reads CASSPRDRRGETQYF. In nucleotides, the CDR3 is TGTGCCAGTAGTCCTCGGGACAGGAGGGGAGAGACCCAGTACTTC.

This clone was recorded a few times. This sequence joins TRBV5-4 and TRBJ2-7; D gene ambiguous. The germline V gene encodes CDR1 SGHNT and CDR2 YYREEE (reference sequence). V gave up 0 bases and J gave up 6 bases, with 13 bases separating them. CDR3 length: 14 amino acids. The CDR3 sequence is CASSLAWAMGEQYF. CDR3 nucleotides: TGTGCCAGCAGCTTGGCCTGGGCCATGGGCGAGCAGTACTTC.

The rearrangement links TRBV11-3 to TRBJ2-5, with D perhaps matching TRBD1 (6 bases). Germline V lookup: CDR1 SGHNT, CDR2 YENEEA. The CDR3 is 14 residues long. The V gene lost 3 bases and the J gene lost 2 bases, with 10 bases spanning the gap. The DNA of the CDR3 is TGTGCCAGCAGCTTGGGACATGCACAAGAGACCCAGTACTTC. As protein: CASSLGHAQETQYF.

This rearrangement joins TRBV1 to TRBJ2-1; the table's D call TRBD2 went unverified against the DNA. TRBV1 is a known pseudogene. The CDR3 contains 16 residues. CDR3 protein: CTSSPRTSGEYNEQFF. The CDR3 DNA is TGCACCAGCAGCCCCCGGACTAGCGGGGAGTACAATGAGCAGTTCTTC.

This chain joins TRBV6-6 and TRBJ2-1, with D perhaps matching TRBD1 (6 bases). CDR3 length equals 12 residues. Trimming cost V 6 bases and J 9 bases, with 12 bases left between them. Germline CDR1 and CDR2: MNHNY and SVGAGI (reference sequence). The CDR3 protein is CASRGAAAEQFF. The CDR3 bases are TGTGCCAGCAGGGGGGCGGCGGCTGAGCAGTTCTTC.